Judged by abundance, the clone carrying this T cell receptor beta chain is medium-sized. TCRdb fed the PCR reads into MiXCR, producing one record per CDR3 protein. The sample lists around 10,000 distinct CDR3 sequences, over 45% occurring once. Samples came from patients with localized non-small cell lung adenocarcinoma. V lost 8 bases and J lost 0; bases outside the gene matches: 4. Germline CDR1 MNHNS, CDR2 SASEGT. The CDR3 consists of 14 residues. The data belong to a study of CD4 and CD8 cells across lung adenocarcinoma regions. Sequenced sample: CD8+ T cells from the margin of a lung tumor. This receptor was obtained from a male donor with lung adenocarcinoma. The CD4 and CD8 labels of this study may be unreliable. The V call is TRBV6-1, the J call TRBJ2-1; the match to TRBD1 covers 7 bases. The DNA of the CDR3 is TGTGCCAGCCGAGGGACAGCCTCCTACAATGAGCAGTTCTTC. Its protein product is CASRGTASYNEQFF.